These T cell receptor beta chains were read from a single sample in a study of T cell responses to AZD1222 COVID-19 vaccine. Data came from immunoSEQ multiplex PCR; TCRdb stores just in-frame clones and leaves some out. The data contain about 140,000 clones, about 89% of them singletons. Specimen: peripheral blood, collected 28 days after the second AZD1222 dose. These receptors all stem from an adult who received the AZD1222 COVID-19 vaccine. The CDR3 runs from the conserved cysteine through the conserved F or W. A D gene is named only where the DNA matches it firmly. Part of the rows lack a size; the others show once, few, many or a class for expanded clones.

d_call	j_call	clone_size	v_call	cdr3_aa	cdr3_nt
.	TRBJ1-3	.	TRBV14	CASSRGPLSGNTIYF	TGTGCCAGCAGCCGTGGGCCTCTCTCTGGAAACACCATATATTTT
TRBD1	TRBJ1-5	.	TRBV27	CASSHRTGPGNQPQHF	TGTGCCAGCAGTCACAGGACAGGGCCGGGGAATCAGCCCCAGCATTTT
.	TRBJ1-1	.	TRBV6-5	CASRGGRSDTEAFF	TGTGCCAGCAGGGGCGGGCGGTCGGACACTGAAGCTTTCTTT
.	TRBJ1-2	.	TRBV28	CASSNGQGYTF	TGTGCCAGCAGTAACGGACAGGGCTACACCTTC
.	TRBJ2-3	.	TRBV9	CASSVDTDTQYF	TGTGCCAGCAGCGTTGACACAGATACGCAGTATTTT
.	TRBJ2-1	.	TRBV27	CASSLTPVLGNEQFF	TGTGCCAGCAGTTTAACCCCGGTACTAGGAAATGAGCAGTTCTTC
.	TRBJ2-7	medium-sized	TRBV15	CATSRETGNEQYF	TGTGCCACCAGCCGAGAGACAGGCAACGAGCAGTACTTC
.	TRBJ2-5	.	TRBV6-6	CASSYSRETQYF	TGTGCCAGCAGTTACTCAAGAGAGACCCAGTACTTC
TRBD2	TRBJ2-5	.	TRBV19	CASSRTSGYQETQYF	TGTGCCAGTAGCCGGACTAGCGGGTACCAAGAGACCCAGTACTTC
TRBD2	TRBJ2-1	.	TRBV4-2	CASSLTPPAGGSHNEQFF	TGTGCCAGCAGCCTTACCCCGCCGGCGGGGGGGTCCCACAATGAGCAGTTCTTC